What follows are 21 T cell receptor beta chains derived from one specimen sequenced in a study of T-cell memory formation after mild COVID-19 (dated by TCRdb to about 2021). Library generation was performed with 5' RACE. The listed sequencing device is Illumina NovaSeq 6000. TCRdb trimmed public reads at Q25 via fastp, called clones via MiXCR and kept in-frame beta chains. CDR3 protein sequences are deduplicated, and each keeps its most common genes and DNA. This sample comprises about 350,000 distinct CDR3 sequences, approximately 29% of them detected only once. About 14% of the sample belongs to the ten largest clones. What was sequenced was PBMCs or a T cell subset sorted from them (not recorded which). The receptors were sampled from an adult woman who had mild COVID-19 (a few samples of this study predate the infection). The sample titles of this study are shuffled in the database, so cell type and time point are left out; the donor was told from shared clones.

The V and J genes are TRBV7-2 and TRBJ1-1, with 11 bases aligning to TRBD1. J lost 4 bases, V lost 1 base, and 11 bases had no gene match. This CDR3 contains 18 residues. Germline loops: CDR1 SGHTA, CDR2 FQGNSA. The CDR3 protein is CASSLGGQGDLYGTEAFF. The CDR3 nucleotides read TGTGCCAGCAGCTTAGGGGGACAGGGGGACCTCTACGGCACTGAAGCTTTCTTT.

The chain combines TRBV15 with TRBJ1-1, with unresolved D. The CDR3 totals 13 residues. Germline V CDR1 and CDR2: LNHNV, YYDKDF (reference sequence). V was clipped by 0 bases and J by 7 bases, with 9 bases between them. The CDR3 sequence is CATSRDLIDEAFF. The DNA of the CDR3 is TGTGCCACCAGCAGAGATCTGATAGATGAAGCTTTCTTT. The complete variable domain, with remaining parts taken from reference TRBV15 and TRBJ1-1, reads DAMVIQNPRYQVTQFGKPVTLSCSQTLNHNVMYWYQQKSSQAPKLLFHYYDKDFNNEADTPDNFQSRRPNTSFCFLDIRSPGLGDTAMYLCATSRDLIDEAFFGQGTRLTVV.

This rearrangement joins TRBV5-1 to TRBJ2-1, with D perhaps matching TRBD2 (7 bases). The V end lost 4 bases, the J end lost 3 bases, and 11 bases lay between the germline ends. Germline CDR1 SGHRS, CDR2 YFSETQ. CDR3 length: 14 residues. The CDR3 DNA follows: TGCGCCAGCAGCGGGAGGGGGTTCTACAATGAGCAGTTCTTC. Translation: CASSGRGFYNEQFF.

The V gene is TRBV20-1, the J gene TRBJ2-7; 7 bases fit TRBD1. The length of the CDR3 is 15 residues. The trim removed 3 bases at V and 9 bases at J, leaving 17 bases unmatched. Germline V gene data show CDR1 as DFQATT and CDR2 as SNEGSKA (reference sequence). CDR3: CSASGRGLLITGQYF. The CDR3 nucleotides read TGCAGTGCTAGTGGTAGGGGGCTACTTATAACGGGGCAGTACTTC.

The genes are TRBV25-1 and TRBJ2-6; D is unclear. Trimming removed 1 base from V and 0 bases from J, with 13 bases in between. Germline CDR1 reads MGHDK; CDR2 reads SYGVNS. This CDR3 comprises 18 residues. Here the CDR3 DNA reads TGTGCCAGCAGTGAATCGGGCAGTTACGTCTCTGGGGCCAACGTCCTGACTTTC. Its translation: CASSESGSYVSGANVLTF.

The CDR3 DNA follows: TGCAGTGCTACAGGACTAGCGGGGACTTCCTACGAGCAGTACTTC. This gives the protein CSATGLAGTSYEQYF. This chain joins TRBV20-1 and TRBJ2-7; 12 positions agree with TRBD2. V lost 4 bases, J lost 1 base, and 5 bases stayed unmatched. This CDR3 region has 15 residues. Germline CDR1 reads DFQATT; CDR2 reads SNEGSKA (reference sequence).

This clonotype was observed a few times. The chain joins TRBV21-1 to TRBJ1-1; the table's D call, TRBD1, has no DNA check behind it. TRBV21-1 is a listed pseudogene. This CDR3 spans 14 amino acids. The CDR3 DNA sequence: TGTGCCAGCACGACAGGGGGCAAGGAGACTGAAGCTTTCTTT. It yields the protein CASTTGGKETEAFF.

This clonotype occurred a few times. V and J are TRBV6-5 and TRBJ2-3; 10 bases line up with TRBD2. Germline V gives CDR1 MNHEY, CDR2 SVGAGI. The CDR3 has 17 amino acids. The trim removed 2 bases at V and 3 bases at J, leaving 8 bases unmatched. CDR3 residues: CASSYVGAGGPTDTQYF. CDR3 nucleotides: TGTGCCAGCAGTTACGTTGGAGCGGGAGGGCCTACAGATACGCAGTATTTT.

This clonotype was seen only a few times. The chain has TRBV2 and TRBJ2-7, with 11 bases fitting TRBD2. CDR3 size: 15 residues. Germline V gene data show CDR1 as SNHLY and CDR2 as FYNNEI. The V and J ends lost 5 bases and 7 bases, in that order; junction bases with no gene match: 10. The CDR3, as DNA: TGTGCCAGCAGTCCGTTAGCGGGGGGGCCGGGAGAGCAGTACTTC. It is translated as CASSPLAGGPGEQYF. The variable domain in full, with the rest retrieved from reference TRBV2 and TRBJ2-7, is EPEVTQTPSHQVTQMGQEVILRCVPISNHLYFYWYRQILGQKVEFLVSFYNNEISEKSEIFDDQFSVERPDGSNFTLKIRSTKLEDSAMYFCASSPLAGGPGEQYFGPGTRLTVT.

The rearrangement joins TRBV7-9 to TRBJ2-3; perhaps TRBD2 as D (6 bases). Deletions cut 4 bases from V and 2 bases from J, with 13 bases between. CDR1 is SEHNR, CDR2 FQNEAQ, per germline (reference sequence). The CDR3 runs 15 residues. CDR3 residues: CASSSPDYSTDTQYF. CDR3 in DNA: TGTGCCAGCAGCTCTCCGGACTACTCCACAGATACGCAGTATTTT.

The CDR3: CASSQERRNTEAFF. In nucleotides, the CDR3 is TGTGCCAGCAGCCAAGAAAGGAGGAACACTGAAGCTTTCTTT. This chain connects TRBV3-1 to TRBJ1-1; no reliable D call. The germline V gene has CDR1 LGHDT and CDR2 YNNKEL (reference sequence). V shed 0 bases and J shed 1 base, with 6 bases lying between them. CDR3 size: 14 residues.

This chain connects TRBV7-3 to TRBJ2-7, with TRBD1 identical over 10 bases. With V trimmed by 8 bases and J by 2 bases, 6 bases remained unmatched. CDR3 length: 14 residues. Germline values: CDR1 SGHTA, CDR2 FQGTGA. The CDR3 here is CASARDRGPYEQYF. In DNA form, the CDR3 reads TGTGCCAGCGCTAGGGACAGGGGCCCCTACGAGCAGTACTTC.

This clonotype was counted only a few times. V gene TRBV20-1 combines with J gene TRBJ1-2, with D perhaps matching TRBD1 (6 bases). Germline V gives CDR1 DFQATT, CDR2 SNEGSKA (reference sequence). The CDR3 extends over 16 amino acids. Trimming took 5 bases from V and 4 from J, leaving 23 bases between them. The CDR3 DNA is TGCAGTGCTCTCGCTGGTGGTTCCAGGGGCTTCTATGGCTACACCTTC. This translates into CSALAGGSRGFYGYTF.

Comments on this clonotype: One junction end does not reproduce the germline sequence, and a read error may be involved. The chain uses TRBV27 and TRBJ1-2; 11 bases align to TRBD1. There are 14 residues in the CDR3. Per the germline V gene, CDR1 is MNHEY and CDR2 is SMNVEV (reference sequence). CDR3 residues: CASSFDGTGGPQRF. CDR3 in DNA: TGTGCCAGCAGTTTTGACGGGACAGGGGGTCCTCAGCGCTTC.

This chain links TRBV4-1 with TRBJ1-1, with TRBD1 matching over 7 bases. The CDR3 loop spans 15 amino acids. The ends lost 1 base at V and 4 bases at J; junction bases unmatched: 6. The germline V gene encodes CDR1 MGHRA and CDR2 YSYEKL. CDR3 residues: CASSQGEQGSTEAFF. The CDR3 nucleotides read TGCGCCAGCAGCCAAGGGGAACAGGGGAGCACTGAAGCTTTCTTT.

This sequence joins TRBV11-3 and TRBJ2-2; TRBD2 matches at 10 bases. The CDR3 loop spans 15 amino acids. V gave up 5 bases and J gave up 5 bases; unmatched junction bases: 5. Germline V gene data show CDR1 as SGHNT and CDR2 as YENEEA. CDR3 nucleotides: TGTGCCAGCAGCCCAGGACTAGCGGAGACCGGGGAGCTGTTTTTT. Translated: CASSPGLAETGELFF. The full variable domain, completed using reference TRBV11-3 and TRBJ2-2, is EAGVVQSPRYKIIEKKQPVAFWCNPISGHNTLYWYLQNLGQGPELLIRYENEEAVDDSQLPKDRFSAERLKGVDSTLKIQPAELGDSAVYLCASSPGLAETGELFFGEGSRLTVL.

V gene TRBV30 combines with J gene TRBJ2-1; TRBD2 aligns across 14 bases. V shed 4 bases, J shed 7 bases, and the junction held 15 bases outside the gene matches. CDR1 is GTSNPN, CDR2 SVGIG, per germline (reference sequence). There are 18 residues in the CDR3. In nucleotides, the CDR3 is TGTGCCTGGACCCGAGGGACTAGCGGGAGCTTTGGGGTGAATGAGCAGTTCTTC. This gives the protein CAWTRGTSGSFGVNEQFF.

The chain joins TRBV7-6 to TRBJ2-7; 9 nucleotides agree with TRBD1. V was clipped by 5 bases and J by 4 bases; unmatched bases: 12. The germline gives CDR1 SGHVS, CDR2 FNYEAQ. CDR3 length: 16 residues. The CDR3, as DNA: TGTGCCAGCAGCCCCCGTGCCGGGACAGGGTGGTACGAGCAGTACTTC. Protein sequence: CASSPRAGTGWYEQYF.

This clonotype occurred many times. The V gene is TRBV6-6, the J gene TRBJ1-2; maybe TRBD1 (5 bases). Germline V gene lookup returns CDR1 MNHNY and CDR2 SVGAGI (reference sequence). V lost 0 bases, J lost 6 bases, and 14 bases lay in between. The CDR3 length is 15 residues. CDR3 in amino acids: CASSYSTEGGNGYTF. The CDR3 DNA reads as TGTGCCAGCAGTTACTCGACAGAGGGAGGAAATGGCTACACCTTC.

The table lists this clonotype with a few counts. The chain joins TRBV6-5 to TRBJ2-7; either TRBD1 or TRBD2 may supply D (6 bases each). V was trimmed by 8 bases and J by 5 bases, leaving 16 bases between them. CDR1 MNHEY and CDR2 SVGAGI come from the germline V gene. The CDR3 loop spans 13 amino acids. This chain's CDR3 is CASRFSGANEQYF. The CDR3 coding sequence is TGTGCCAGCCGTTTCTCGGGGGCCAACGAGCAGTACTTC.

This clonotype was seen more than once but under ten times. This CDR3 reads CAISEGLDGHEQYF. The CDR3 DNA is TGTGCCATCAGCGAAGGACTAGACGGCCACGAGCAGTACTTC. The J gene is TRBJ2-7, the V gene TRBV10-3; 7 nucleotides align to TRBD2. The CDR3 has 14 amino acids. J lost 5 bases, V lost 6 bases, and 10 bases had no gene match. Per the germline V gene, CDR1 is ENHRY and CDR2 is SYGVKD.